This TCR beta chain was identified in a study of blood T cell repertoires in COVID-19. Per the study methods: It was from reference gene primer amplification that nucleated cell counts were estimated. Assay: immunoSEQ multiplex PCR; the TCRdb copy retains only in-frame clones and omits some. V, J and clone size were drawn from that table, and D and trimming were deduced from the DNA. This table has roughly 240,000 clones, around four fifths appearing once. The sequence was collected from a man aged 60 to 69 who had recovered from COVID-19. Sequenced material: peripheral blood.

CDR3 in DNA: TGTGCCAGCAGCCCGGGGGGGGGCGTCACTGAAGCTTTCTTT. Translated: CASSPGGGVTEAFF. V usage is TRBV3-1 (or the pseudogene TRBV3-2) and J usage is TRBJ1-1, with D tentatively TRBD1 (6 bases). This CDR3 contains 14 residues. CDR1 is LGHDT, CDR2 YNNKEL, per germline (reference sequence). V dropped 4 bases and J dropped 4 bases, with 13 bases sitting between them.